A selection of T cell receptor beta chains follows, all from one sample in a study of sequential checkpoint blockade in melanoma. TCRdb keeps only in-frame clones here, not all; method: immunoSEQ multiplex PCR. Of about 3,400 clones listed, around 19% are singletons. The sample was tumor tissue (inferred from file names), taken from a patient given nivolumab and ipilimumab in sequence. The receptors shown here come from a human donor with melanoma. Each CDR3 is given with its conserved first and last residue. The D gene is left open where the match is weak. The size field is filled for only some rows; it gives once, few, many or a size class.

j_call v_call clone_size d_call cdr3_aa cdr3_nt
TRBJ1-6 TRBV30 - - CAWKEGYSPLHF TGTGCCTGGAAAGAAGGCTATTCACCCCTCCACTTT
TRBJ2-1 TRBV6-8 - TRBD2 CASSYGPSGGGYEQFF TGTGCCAGCAGTTACGGCCCTAGCGGGGGGGGTTATGAGCAGTTCTTC
TRBJ2-1 TRBV18 - - CASSPGSSREQFF TGTGCCAGCTCACCGGGGTCTTCACGTGAGCAGTTCTTC
TRBJ2-2 TRBV19 once TRBD1 CASSMGTGVMLNTGELFF TGTGCCAGTAGTATGGGGACAGGGGTAATGCTAAACACCGGGGAGCTGTTTTTT
TRBJ2-7 TRBV11-3 many TRBD1 CASSSPADRGSEQYF TGTGCCAGCAGCTCGCCCGCGGACAGGGGATCCGAGCAGTACTTC
TRBJ2-1 TRBV29-1 once - CSVDRGFNEQFF TGCAGCGTCGATCGGGGATTCAATGAGCAGTTCTTC
TRBJ1-2 TRBV18 - - CASSPPAGGYGYTF TGTGCCAGCTCACCACCTGCAGGAGGCTATGGCTACACCTTC
TRBJ2-2 TRBV5-1 - - CASSLALVGLGGELFF TGCGCCAGCAGCTTGGCCCTGGTGGGCCTTGGCGGGGAGCTGTTTTTT
TRBJ2-2 TRBV11-3 medium-sized - CASSLDWSSGELFF TGTGCCAGCAGCTTAGACTGGTCCTCCGGGGAGCTGTTTTTT
TRBJ1-3 TRBV5-1 few - CASSFDSYSGNTIYF TGCGCCAGCAGCTTCGACAGCTACTCTGGAAACACCATATATTTT
TRBJ2-1 TRBV28 few TRBD2 CASTANSGRAQNEQFF TGTGCCAGCACCGCCAATAGCGGGAGGGCCCAGAATGAGCAGTTCTTC
TRBJ2-2 TRBV11-3 medium-sized - CASSSGPNTGELFF TGTGCCAGCAGCTCAGGACCCAACACCGGGGAGCTGTTTTTT
TRBJ1-3 TRBV28 few TRBD1 CASNTPGQSSGNTIYF TGTGCCAGCAACACCCCGGGACAGAGCTCTGGAAACACCATATATTTT
TRBJ2-7 TRBV19 - - CASSPNVGYEQYF TGTGCCAGTAGTCCCAACGTAGGCTACGAGCAGTACTTC
TRBJ2-3 TRBV6-8 medium-sized TRBD1 CASSYSKPGQFADTQYF TGTGCCAGCAGTTACTCTAAACCGGGACAGTTTGCAGATACGCAGTATTTT
TRBJ1-1 TRBV11-3 medium-sized TRBD1 CASSLDRGRSTEAFF TGTGCCAGCAGCTTAGACAGGGGGCGGAGCACTGAAGCTTTCTTT
TRBJ1-5 TRBV25-1 - - CASSEGRSNQPQHF TGTGCCAGCAGTGAGGGACGGAGCAATCAGCCCCAGCATTTT